The 2 T cell receptor beta chains reported below all come from one sample, sequenced in a study of response to subunit inactivated influenza vaccine. TCRdb reanalysed the RT-PCR reads using MiXCR and keeps one entry per CDR3 protein. The table shows 610,000 or so distinct CDR3 sequences, with approximately 15% occurring only once. This sample comprised PBMCs from blood, obtained less than 13 days after vaccination. These receptors were taken from a man aged 50 to 59 who received an inactivated influenza vaccine.

This chain joins TRBV5-6 and TRBJ2-6; TRBD2 is a possible D gene (6 bases). Germline V gene sequence: CDR1 SGHDT, CDR2 YYEEEE. This CDR3 is 19 amino acids long. V was shortened by 1 base and J by 1 base, with 18 bases between the two germline ends. In DNA form, the CDR3 reads TGTGCCAGCAGCTTGATCGGAGAAGGACTAATATCTGGGGCCAACGTCCTGACTTTC. Protein sequence: CASSLIGEGLISGANVLTF.

This clonotype was picked up a small number of times. The chain uses TRBV9 and TRBJ2-5; D gene unclear. CDR1 is SGDLS and CDR2 is YYNGEE in the germline V gene. With 5 bases removed from V and 2 bases from J, the gap between germline ends came to 10 bases. There are 13 residues in the CDR3. CDR3 sequence reads: CASRGPQQETQYF. CDR3 coding DNA: TGTGCCAGCAGAGGACCACAACAAGAGACCCAGTACTTC.